Sequencing of this T cell receptor beta chain was carried out in a study of T-cell memory formation after mild COVID-19 (dated by TCRdb to the early 2020s). About the study as a whole: TCR sequence clusters from the two donors were found to be largely donor specific. The cohort was made up of two young adult volunteers, one female and one male, who were previously healthy. Longitudinal TCRalpha and TCRbeta repertoire sequencing tracked T-cell clones expanding and contracting after mild COVID-19 in a couple of donors. Overall study outcomes, separate from this receptor: Contracting CD4+ clones appeared mostly in the CM and EM memory subsets, whereas CD8+ clones were enriched in EMRA. Clones that contracted from day 15 to 85 showed balanced CD4/CD8 phenotypes, whereas a second wave of clones that expanded from day 15 to 37 leaned towards CD4+. Some responding clones were found in pre-infection memory, which suggests that pre-existing cross-reactive memory T cells took part in the SARS-CoV-2 response. Only two mild cases were covered in the study, and larger cohorts including severe cases with pre-infection samples were considered necessary. SARS-CoV-2 specificity was not confirmed for the second-wave clones peaking on day 37.

Sequencing used an Illumina NovaSeq 6000. cDNA libraries for TCRalpha and TCRbeta were prepared by 5'RACE using constant-segment primers, with sample barcodes and unique molecular identifiers added. RNA was extracted from every sample with Trizol reagent. The libraries were amplified in two PCR steps, and the second step added a second sample barcode and Illumina TruSeq adapters. Sequencing of the libraries was done on an Illumina NovaSeq, producing 2 x 150 bp paired-end reads. In the authors' own workflow: The reads were demultiplexed and collapsed into UMI-guided consensus sequences using migec v1.2.7. With mixcr v2.1.11, UMI consensuses were aligned to TRA and TRB V and J templates and assembled into clonotypes. Clonotypes were classified as expanded or contracted when called significant by both edgeR and NoisET, with noise models trained on biological replicates. For edgeR calls, the cutoffs were a false discovery rate-adjusted p below 0.01 and a log2 fold-change threshold of 1. As an exploratory analysis of dynamics, max-normalized trajectories of the 1000 most abundant clonotypes were examined with PCA combined with hierarchical clustering. Separately sequenced CD4+ and CD8+ repertoires were used to assign the CD4 or CD8 phenotype of responding clones. TCRdb reran the public reads through fastp at Q25 and MiXCR, keeping productive beta chains. Every entry covers one CDR3 protein and lists the most common genes and DNA from its rows. The V and J calls were determined by TCRdb, not by the authors. The sample yields hundreds of thousands of distinct CDR3 sequences; about a fifth were counted once. The ten largest clones represent about an eighth of the sample.

PBMCs were isolated by Ficoll-Paque density gradient centrifugation. Including cysteine and phenylalanine, the CDR3 has 13 amino acids. The only DNA kept is the CDR3, 39 bases in frame from the first base. V loses 1 base of germline sequence and J loses 8 bases, and the interval between the two ends is 12 bases. As encoded in the germline V gene (reference sequence), CDR1 is SEHNR while CDR2 is FQNEAQ. This clonotype came up a few times. The antigen it recognizes is unknown. No clone much larger than this one lies a single base away; base qualities are absent. The sequence was collected from an adult woman who had mild COVID-19 (a few samples of this study predate the infection). The sample titles of this study are shuffled in the database, so cell type and time point are left out; the donor was told from shared clones. The chain employs TRBV7-9 and TRBJ2-7, and perhaps TRBD2 as D gene, on 5 matching bases. What was sequenced was PBMCs or a T cell subset sorted from them (not recorded which). The nucleotide sequence is given as TGTGCCAGCAGCTTAGGAGTTAGCGAAAAGCAGTACTTC. Its translation is CASSLGVSEKQYF.